Given below is one T cell receptor beta chain in context. No antigen is known for it. TCRdb's copy holds only in-frame clones and misses some; the assay was immunoSEQ multiplex PCR. Of about 97,000 clones listed, about 89% are singletons. The source of the sample is a study of T cell responses to AZD1222 COVID-19 vaccine. On the study more broadly: Second-dose schedules of about 4 or about 12 weeks were combined. General observations from the study: Increases in Spike-specific TCR breadth and depth were seen after two AZD1222 doses.

The CDR3 runs to 11 residues. Germline V CDR1 and CDR2: GTSNPN, SVGIG (reference sequence). V was cut by 0 bases and J by 6 bases, with 6 bases left in between. This TCR derives from an adult in good health. V and J are TRBV30 and TRBJ2-7; D call uncertain. The sequenced sample was peripheral blood, obtained on day 0 of AZD1222 vaccination. CDR3 amino acids: CAWSVRAEQYF. CDR3 coding DNA: TGTGCCTGGAGTGTACGGGCCGAGCAGTACTTC.